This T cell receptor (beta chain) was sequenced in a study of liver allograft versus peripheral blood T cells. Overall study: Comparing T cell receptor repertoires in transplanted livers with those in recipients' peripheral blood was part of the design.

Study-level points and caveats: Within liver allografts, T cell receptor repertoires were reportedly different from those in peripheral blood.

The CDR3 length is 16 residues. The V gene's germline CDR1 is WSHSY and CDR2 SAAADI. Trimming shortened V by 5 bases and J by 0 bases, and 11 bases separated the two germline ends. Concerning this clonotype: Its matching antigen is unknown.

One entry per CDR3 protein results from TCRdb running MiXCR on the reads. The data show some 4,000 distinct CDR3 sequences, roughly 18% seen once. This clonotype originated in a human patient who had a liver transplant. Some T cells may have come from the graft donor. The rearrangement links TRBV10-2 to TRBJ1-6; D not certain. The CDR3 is CASSPSVSSYNSPLHF. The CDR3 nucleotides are TGCGCCAGCAGTCCATCGGTGAGCTCCTATAATTCACCCCTCCACTTT.